Listed below are T cell receptor beta chains from one sample, sequenced in a study of identical twins. MiXCR, applied by TCRdb to the 5' RACE reads, yields one record per CDR3 protein. The sample records 310,000 or so distinct CDR3 sequences, roughly 10% being singletons. The same data also contributed to another study, on yellow fever vaccine responses in identical twins.

Sequencing was carried out using CD8+ T cells sorted from blood. These receptors were obtained from a woman aged 18-29 years in good health. The CDR3 runs from the conserved cysteine through the conserved F or W. The D gene is left open where the match is weak. Only part of the rows carry a size: once, few, many, or a class if the clone is expanded.

clone size	V gene	D gene	J gene	CDR3 protein	CDR3 DNA
NA	TRBV7-8	TRBD2	TRBJ2-5	CASGFMLRGQETQYF	TGTGCCAGCGGATTTATGCTGCGGGGGCAAGAGACCCAGTACTTC
many	TRBV4-2	TRBD1	TRBJ2-7	CASSQVGTGEDEQYF	TGTGCCAGCAGCCAAGTGGGGACAGGGGAAGACGAGCAGTACTTC
NA	TRBV4-3	NA	TRBJ1-3	CASSQEQDSGNTIYF	TGCGCCAGCAGCCAAGAACAGGACTCTGGAAACACCATATATTTT
few	TRBV7-9	NA	TRBJ1-5	CASSLGSGLNQPQHF	TGTGCCAGCAGCTTAGGTTCGGGGCTCAATCAGCCCCAGCATTTT
NA	TRBV27	NA	TRBJ2-2	CASSLVLARNTVELFF	TGTGCCAGCAGTTTGGTCCTTGCTAGGAACACCGTGGAGCTGTTTTTT
NA	TRBV12-3/TRBV12-4	TRBD1	TRBJ2-1	CASGLFSGTGGWNEQFF	TGTGCCAGCGGTTTGTTCTCCGGGACAGGGGGCTGGAATGAGCAGTTCTTC
NA	TRBV7-9	NA	TRBJ2-7	CASNSEGGRSYEQYF	TGTGCCAGCAACTCGGAGGGGGGCCGGTCCTACGAGCAGTACTTC
NA	TRBV24-1	NA	TRBJ1-5	CATSDTENSNQPQHF	TGTGCCACCAGTGATACGGAGAATAGCAATCAGCCCCAGCATTTT
NA	TRBV3-1	TRBD2	TRBJ2-7	CASSQDGLAETYEQYF	TGTGCCAGCAGCCAAGATGGGCTAGCGGAAACATACGAGCAGTACTTC
NA	TRBV30	TRBD1	TRBJ2-5	CAWSPGTARQETQYF	TGTGCCTGGAGCCCCGGGACAGCTAGACAAGAGACCCAGTACTTC
NA	TRBV29-1	NA	TRBJ2-7	CSVLQGETYEQYF	TGCAGCGTATTACAGGGAGAAACCTACGAGCAGTACTTC
many	TRBV6-1	TRBD2	TRBJ2-1	CASSRTSGNPYNEQFF	TGTGCCAGCAGTCGGACTAGCGGGAACCCCTACAATGAGCAGTTCTTC
NA	TRBV7-2	TRBD2	TRBJ2-7	CASSWGLASSYEQYF	TGTGCCAGCAGCTGGGGACTAGCGTCCTCCTACGAGCAGTACTTC
few	TRBV3-1	TRBD2	TRBJ2-3	CASSDIAGGGSTDTQYF	TGTGCCAGCAGCGATATAGCGGGGGGGGGAAGCACAGATACGCAGTATTTT
NA	TRBV20-1	NA	TRBJ2-1	CSAIELQSAGYNEQFF	TGCAGTGCTATTGAGCTCCAATCCGCAGGATACAATGAGCAGTTCTTC
NA	TRBV6-2/TRBV6-3	NA	TRBJ2-1	CASTSQGGQFF	TGTGCCAGCACCTCCCAGGGGGGTCAGTTCTTC
few	TRBV4-1	NA	TRBJ1-1	CASSQGAGRDTEAFF	TGCGCCAGCAGCCAAGGGGCCGGCAGGGACACTGAAGCTTTCTTT
NA	TRBV11-2	TRBD1	TRBJ1-2	CASSFFSGTEYGYTF	TGTGCCAGCAGCTTCTTCTCCGGGACAGAATATGGCTACACCTTC
few	TRBV25-1	NA	TRBJ2-2	CASSEYSDGRGLAGELFF	TGTGCCAGCAGTGAATATTCGGACGGGAGAGGTCTGGCCGGGGAGCTGTTTTTT
NA	TRBV6-1	TRBD1	TRBJ2-7	CASNEGDSLVHEQYF	TGTGCCAGCAACGAAGGGGACAGTTTAGTCCACGAGCAGTACTTC
few	TRBV6-5	TRBD2	TRBJ2-7	CASSWSGGYSYEQYF	TGTGCCAGCAGTTGGAGCGGGGGGTACTCCTACGAGCAGTACTTC
few	TRBV7-8	TRBD2	TRBJ2-5	CASSLSGLAGGYQETQYF	TGTGCCAGCAGCTTATCGGGACTAGCGGGGGGGTACCAAGAGACCCAGTACTTC
many	TRBV14	NA	TRBJ2-1	CASSPHSYNEQFF	TGTGCCAGCAGCCCCCACTCCTACAATGAGCAGTTCTTC
NA	TRBV19	TRBD1	TRBJ2-1	CASSNPRTGWGNEQFF	TGTGCCAGTAGTAACCCCCGGACAGGGTGGGGCAATGAGCAGTTCTTC
few	TRBV5-6	NA	TRBJ2-1	CASRSGRKYYNEQFF	TGTGCCAGCAGATCGGGCAGGAAGTACTACAATGAGCAGTTCTTC
few	TRBV6-1	NA	TRBJ2-2	CASTPGASVTGELFF	TGTGCCAGCACCCCGGGGGCGTCGGTCACCGGGGAGCTGTTTTTT
many	TRBV11-2	TRBD1	TRBJ2-7	CASSHSRDSIYEQYF	TGTGCCAGCAGCCATTCCCGGGACAGTATCTACGAGCAGTACTTC
NA	TRBV11-3	NA	TRBJ2-1	CDSSSHRQGDNEQFF	TGTGACAGCAGCTCGCATCGGCAGGGTGACAATGAGCAGTTCTTC
many	TRBV6-2/TRBV6-3	NA	TRBJ2-7	CASSYSISYEQYF	TGTGCCAGTAGTTACTCGATCTCCTACGAGCAGTACTTC
few	TRBV7-9	TRBD2	TRBJ2-3	CASSQGAASGRADTQYF	TGTGCCAGCAGCCAAGGCGCGGCTAGCGGGAGGGCAGATACGCAGTATTTT
NA	TRBV9	NA	TRBJ2-3	CASSGGTNTDTQYF	TGTGCCAGCAGCGGCGGGACGAACACAGATACGCAGTATTTT
NA	TRBV29-1	TRBD1	TRBJ2-1	CSVEHRTGMNNEQFF	TGCAGCGTTGAACACAGGACAGGGATGAACAATGAGCAGTTCTTC
NA	TRBV27	NA	TRBJ2-7	CASSFRDASYEQYF	TGTGCCAGCAGTTTCCGGGATGCCTCCTACGAGCAGTACTTC
few	TRBV7-6	TRBD1	TRBJ2-2	CASSSTGVDTGELFF	TGTGCCAGCAGCTCCACAGGGGTAGACACCGGGGAGCTGTTTTTT
many	TRBV5-1	NA	TRBJ2-5	CASSDGYQETQYF	TGCGCCAGCAGCGACGGATATCAAGAGACCCAGTACTTC
NA	TRBV20-1	NA	TRBJ1-1	CSARDHGWEGAKWGAFF	TGCAGTGCTAGAGATCACGGGTGGGAAGGGGCGAAGTGGGGAGCTTTCTTT
NA	TRBV28	TRBD2	TRBJ2-1	CASSFGRLAGDINEQFF	TGTGCCAGCAGTTTCGGGAGACTAGCGGGAGACATCAATGAGCAGTTCTTC
few	TRBV7-9	NA	TRBJ2-5	CASSLAPGGGETQYF	TGTGCCAGCAGCTTAGCCCCAGGCGGAGGGGAGACCCAGTACTTC
few	TRBV2	TRBD2	TRBJ2-1	CASKVGTSVYNEQFF	TGTGCCAGCAAGGTGGGGACTAGCGTTTACAATGAGCAGTTCTTC
NA	TRBV30	NA	TRBJ2-1	CAWRDGYSYNEQFF	TGTGCCTGGAGGGACGGCTACTCCTACAATGAGCAGTTCTTC
few	TRBV15	TRBD1	TRBJ2-7	CATSSEGQGSYEQYF	TGTGCCACCAGCAGCGAGGGACAGGGCAGCTACGAGCAGTACTTC
few	TRBV28	NA	TRBJ2-1	CASSLGGQNNEQFF	TGTGCCAGCAGTTTAGGTGGGCAGAACAATGAGCAGTTCTTC
many	TRBV29-1	TRBD2	TRBJ2-1	CSVREAGLAGVGEQFF	TGCAGCGTTAGGGAGGCGGGACTAGCGGGAGTTGGTGAGCAGTTCTTC
many	TRBV7-9	NA	TRBJ1-1	CASSPPWSVNTEAFF	TGTGCCAGCAGCCCCCCTTGGTCGGTGAACACTGAAGCTTTCTTT
NA	TRBV20-1	NA	TRBJ1-4	CSARSRGRPNEKLFF	TGCAGTGCTAGATCCAGGGGACGCCCGAATGAAAAACTGTTTTTT
many	TRBV2	NA	TRBJ2-7	CASNMVSSYEQYF	TGTGCCAGCAATATGGTGAGCTCCTACGAGCAGTACTTC
many	TRBV15	TRBD1	TRBJ2-3	CATSQQGGSTDTQYF	TGTGCCACCAGTCAACAGGGGGGCAGCACAGATACGCAGTATTTT
few	TRBV29-1	NA	TRBJ2-4	CSVEQSKNIQYF	TGCAGCGTTGAACAGAGTAAAAACATTCAGTACTTC
NA	TRBV30	NA	TRBJ2-1	CAWGQGHNEQFF	TGTGCCTGGGGGCAGGGGCACAATGAGCAGTTCTTC
NA	TRBV15	NA	TRBJ2-1	CATSRAQGGSEQFF	TGTGCCACCAGCAGAGCGCAGGGGGGGAGTGAGCAGTTCTTC
NA	TRBV27	NA	TRBJ2-7	CASSLSAGGFYEQYF	TGTGCCAGCAGTTTGTCCGCAGGGGGGTTTTACGAGCAGTACTTC
NA	TRBV7-8	TRBD2	TRBJ2-7	CASSDRTSGSIGYEQYF	TGTGCCAGCAGCGACAGGACTAGCGGGAGTATAGGCTACGAGCAGTACTTC
many	TRBV29-1	NA	TRBJ2-7	CSVRTEAYEQYF	TGCAGCGTTCGGACGGAAGCCTACGAGCAGTACTTC
many	TRBV3-1	TRBD2	TRBJ2-4	CASSQVRLAEAKNIQYF	TGTGCCAGCAGCCAAGTTAGGCTAGCGGAAGCCAAAAACATTCAGTACTTC
few	TRBV2	TRBD2	TRBJ2-7	CASSERTSGPYEQYF	TGTGCCAGCAGTGAAAGGACTAGCGGACCCTACGAGCAGTACTTC
many	TRBV29-1	TRBD1	TRBJ2-7	CSVVGIRDRGLYEQYF	TGCAGCGTTGTGGGAATCCGGGACAGGGGGTTGTACGAGCAGTACTTC
few	TRBV6-5	NA	TRBJ2-2	CASSYSQYTGELFF	TGTGCCAGCAGTTACTCACAGTACACCGGGGAGCTGTTTTTT
NA	TRBV27	TRBD2	TRBJ2-1	CASKLVPGLADNEQFF	TGTGCCAGCAAACTCGTGCCGGGACTAGCCGACAATGAGCAGTTCTTC
few	TRBV10-3	TRBD2	TRBJ2-6	CATGGAHSGANVLTF	TGTGCCACCGGGGGGGCCCACTCTGGGGCCAACGTCCTGACTTTC
NA	TRBV12-3/TRBV12-4	NA	TRBJ2-5	CASSLLNPRETQYF	TGTGCCAGCAGTCTTCTCAACCCCCGAGAGACCCAGTACTTC